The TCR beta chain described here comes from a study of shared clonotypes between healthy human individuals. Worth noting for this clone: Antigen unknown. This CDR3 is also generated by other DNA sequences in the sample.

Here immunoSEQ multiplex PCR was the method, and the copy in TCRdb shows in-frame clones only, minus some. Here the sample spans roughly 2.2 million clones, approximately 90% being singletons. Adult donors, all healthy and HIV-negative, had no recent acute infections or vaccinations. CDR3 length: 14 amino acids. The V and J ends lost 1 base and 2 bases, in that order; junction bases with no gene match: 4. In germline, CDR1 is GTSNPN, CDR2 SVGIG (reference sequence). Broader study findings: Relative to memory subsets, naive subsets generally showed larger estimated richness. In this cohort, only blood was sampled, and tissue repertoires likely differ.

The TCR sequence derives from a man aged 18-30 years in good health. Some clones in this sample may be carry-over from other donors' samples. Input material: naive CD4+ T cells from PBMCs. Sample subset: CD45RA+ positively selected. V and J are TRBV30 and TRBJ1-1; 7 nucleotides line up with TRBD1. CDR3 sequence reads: CAWSGQGLNTEAFF. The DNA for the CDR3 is TGTGCCTGGAGTGGACAGGGACTAAACACTGAAGCTTTCTTT.